A selection of T cell receptor beta chains follows, all from one sample in a study of T-cell memory formation after mild COVID-19. TCRdb recomputed calls from the 5' RACE reads with MiXCR, one row per CDR3 protein. There are about 350,000 distinct CDR3 sequences in the sample; about 15% occur only once, and 20% to 25% lies in the top ten. Sequencing was performed on PBMCs or a T cell subset sorted from them (not recorded which). These receptors were obtained from a man younger than 35 who had mild COVID-19 (a few samples of this study predate the infection). Cell type and time point are not known. CDR3s include the opening cysteine and the closing phenylalanine or tryptophan. The D gene is left open where the match is weak. Size is omitted from some rows. Given values are once, few, many or a class for expanded clones.

V gene: TRBV7-2
D gene: .
clone size: few
J gene: TRBJ2-1
CDR3 protein: CASSRPQGSYYNEQFF
CDR3 DNA: TGTGCCAGCAGCAGACCTCAGGGGTCATACTACAATGAGCAGTTCTTC

V gene: TRBV12-3/TRBV12-4
D gene: .
clone size: many
J gene: TRBJ2-3
CDR3 protein: CASSLTASTDTQYF
CDR3 DNA: TGTGCCAGCAGTTTGACAGCTAGCACAGATACGCAGTATTTT

V gene: TRBV5-4
D gene: TRBD2
clone size: many
J gene: TRBJ2-5
CDR3 protein: CASRKLPSGKEQETQYF
CDR3 DNA: TGTGCCAGCCGAAAATTACCTAGCGGAAAAGAACAAGAGACCCAGTACTTC

V gene: TRBV4-2
D gene: .
clone size: .
J gene: TRBJ2-3
CDR3 protein: CASSQVTVTDTQYF
CDR3 DNA: TGTGCCAGCAGCCAAGTTACTGTCACAGATACGCAGTATTTT

V gene: TRBV5-1
D gene: TRBD1
clone size: many
J gene: TRBJ2-1
CDR3 protein: CASSLTGGSYNEQFF
CDR3 DNA: TGCGCCAGCAGCTTAACAGGGGGCTCCTACAATGAGCAGTTCTTC

V gene: TRBV5-1
D gene: .
clone size: .
J gene: TRBJ2-3
CDR3 protein: CASSLVITGKTDTQYF
CDR3 DNA: TGCGCCAGCAGCTTGGTAATCACAGGGAAGACAGATACGCAGTATTTT

V gene: TRBV5-5
D gene: TRBD2
clone size: few
J gene: TRBJ2-1
CDR3 protein: CASSRTSGADNEQFF
CDR3 DNA: TGTGCCAGCAGCCGTACTAGCGGGGCGGATAATGAGCAGTTCTTC

V gene: TRBV20-1
D gene: TRBD1
clone size: few
J gene: TRBJ1-4
CDR3 protein: CSARPGGQGDEKLFF
CDR3 DNA: TGCAGTGCACGACCCGGAGGACAGGGTGATGAAAAACTGTTTTTT

V gene: TRBV28
D gene: .
clone size: .
J gene: TRBJ2-2
CDR3 protein: CASTDYKPNTGELFF
CDR3 DNA: TGTGCCAGCACTGACTACAAACCGAACACCGGGGAGCTGTTTTTT

V gene: TRBV19
D gene: TRBD2
clone size: .
J gene: TRBJ2-2
CDR3 protein: CATGGTSGTGELFF
CDR3 DNA: TGTGCCACGGGAGGGACATCAGGCACCGGGGAGCTGTTTTTT

V gene: TRBV27
D gene: TRBD2
clone size: many
J gene: TRBJ2-1
CDR3 protein: CASSAGTSGETPYNEQFF
CDR3 DNA: TGTGCCAGCAGTGCTGGGACTAGCGGGGAGACACCCTACAATGAGCAGTTCTTC

V gene: TRBV11-2
D gene: TRBD1
clone size: .
J gene: TRBJ2-3
CDR3 protein: CASSSGTGWDTQYF
CDR3 DNA: TGTGCCAGCAGCTCCGGGACAGGGTGGGATACGCAGTATTTT

V gene: TRBV6-2/TRBV6-3
D gene: .
clone size: few
J gene: TRBJ1-5
CDR3 protein: CASSYSIGANQPQHF
CDR3 DNA: TGTGCCAGCAGTTACTCGATCGGGGCCAATCAGCCCCAGCATTTT

V gene: TRBV4-1
D gene: .
clone size: few
J gene: TRBJ1-2
CDR3 protein: CASSQVGPGDYGYTF
CDR3 DNA: TGCGCCAGCAGCCAAGTCGGTCCAGGCGACTATGGCTACACCTTC

V gene: TRBV11-3
D gene: TRBD2
clone size: few
J gene: TRBJ2-1
CDR3 protein: CASSANDGLDNSYNEQFF
CDR3 DNA: TGTGCCAGCAGCGCAAACGACGGACTAGACAACTCCTACAATGAGCAGTTCTTC

V gene: TRBV6-5
D gene: TRBD1
clone size: few
J gene: TRBJ2-2
CDR3 protein: CASSYSDRGLTGELFF
CDR3 DNA: TGTGCCAGCAGTTACTCCGACAGGGGGCTAACCGGGGAGCTGTTTTTT

V gene: TRBV7-2
D gene: .
clone size: few
J gene: TRBJ1-2
CDR3 protein: CASSTGTFANYGYTF
CDR3 DNA: TGTGCCAGCAGCACTGGGACATTTGCTAACTATGGCTACACCTTC

V gene: TRBV6-2/TRBV6-3
D gene: .
clone size: .
J gene: TRBJ2-1
CDR3 protein: CASSYTSYNEQFF
CDR3 DNA: TGTGCCAGCAGTTACACTAGTTACAATGAGCAGTTCTTC

V gene: TRBV5-1
D gene: TRBD2
clone size: few
J gene: TRBJ2-3
CDR3 protein: CASSAGRGGASFADTQYF
CDR3 DNA: TGCGCCAGCAGCGCTGGCCGCGGGGGGGCCTCCTTCGCAGATACGCAGTATTTT

V gene: TRBV12-3/TRBV12-4
D gene: TRBD2
clone size: .
J gene: TRBJ2-1
CDR3 protein: CASSPLGAGGYNEQFF
CDR3 DNA: TGTGCCAGCAGTCCCCTGGGAGCGGGGGGGTACAATGAGCAGTTCTTC

V gene: TRBV4-3
D gene: TRBD1
clone size: .
J gene: TRBJ1-1
CDR3 protein: CASSQDRTGYTEAFF
CDR3 DNA: TGCGCCAGCAGCCAAGATAGGACAGGGTACACTGAAGCTTTCTTT

V gene: TRBV28
D gene: TRBD2
clone size: few
J gene: TRBJ2-3
CDR3 protein: CASSPYPSGARGTDTQYF
CDR3 DNA: TGTGCCAGCAGTCCCTACCCCAGCGGGGCCCGTGGCACAGATACGCAGTATTTT

V gene: TRBV6-4
D gene: TRBD1
clone size: many
J gene: TRBJ2-2
CDR3 protein: CASSRDRDTGELFF
CDR3 DNA: TGTGCCAGCAGTCGGGACAGAGACACCGGGGAGCTGTTTTTT

V gene: TRBV7-9
D gene: .
clone size: few
J gene: TRBJ1-1
CDR3 protein: CASSLALAGAYTEAFF
CDR3 DNA: TGTGCCAGCAGCTTAGCGCTAGCAGGGGCCTACACTGAAGCTTTCTTT

V gene: TRBV5-1
D gene: .
clone size: many
J gene: TRBJ2-5
CDR3 protein: CASSLRTRSQETQYF
CDR3 DNA: TGCGCCAGCAGCCTCCGGACCCGTAGTCAAGAGACCCAGTACTTC

V gene: TRBV4-1
D gene: .
clone size: many
J gene: TRBJ1-1
CDR3 protein: CASSPIGEEAFF
CDR3 DNA: TGCGCCAGCAGCCCCATAGGGGAAGAAGCTTTCTTT

V gene: TRBV7-9
D gene: TRBD1
clone size: few
J gene: TRBJ1-2
CDR3 protein: CASSPTDREPGYTF
CDR3 DNA: TGTGCCAGCAGCCCGACAGACAGGGAGCCCGGCTACACCTTC

V gene: TRBV5-1
D gene: TRBD1
clone size: few
J gene: TRBJ1-2
CDR3 protein: CASSWGQGRGYGYTF
CDR3 DNA: TGCGCCAGCAGCTGGGGACAGGGGAGAGGCTATGGCTACACCTTC

V gene: TRBV6-5
D gene: TRBD1
clone size: few
J gene: TRBJ1-2
CDR3 protein: CASTEGIGTGGSGGYTF
CDR3 DNA: TGTGCCAGCACCGAAGGGATCGGGACAGGGGGATCCGGAGGCTACACCTTC

V gene: TRBV15
D gene: .
clone size: .
J gene: TRBJ2-5
CDR3 protein: CATAAGAPRETQYF
CDR3 DNA: TGTGCCACCGCCGCGGGGGCGCCGCGGGAGACCCAGTACTTC

V gene: TRBV29-1
D gene: .
clone size: .
J gene: TRBJ2-5
CDR3 protein: CSVEVPPTGEGGAQYF
CDR3 DNA: TGCAGCGTTGAAGTCCCCCCGACAGGGGAAGGGGGGGCCCAGTACTTC

V gene: TRBV15
D gene: TRBD1
clone size: .
J gene: TRBJ1-1
CDR3 protein: CATSLTGSPEAFF
CDR3 DNA: TGTGCCACCAGCCTGACAGGGTCCCCTGAAGCTTTCTTT

V gene: TRBV7-9
D gene: .
clone size: .
J gene: TRBJ2-1
CDR3 protein: CASSSQHEQFF
CDR3 DNA: TGTGCCAGCAGCTCCCAGCATGAGCAGTTCTTC

V gene: TRBV7-8
D gene: .
clone size: .
J gene: TRBJ2-5
CDR3 protein: CASSREGQGGETQYF
CDR3 DNA: TGTGCCAGCAGCCGCGAAGGTCAGGGGGGAGAGACCCAGTACTTC

V gene: TRBV20-1
D gene: TRBD1
clone size: few
J gene: TRBJ1-1
CDR3 protein: CSARQGTRTEAFF
CDR3 DNA: TGCAGTGCAAGACAGGGTACTAGAACTGAAGCTTTCTTT

V gene: TRBV20-1
D gene: TRBD1
clone size: .
J gene: TRBJ2-7
CDR3 protein: CSARDPGQGAYEQYF
CDR3 DNA: TGCAGTGCTAGAGATCCGGGACAGGGGGCCTACGAGCAGTACTTC

V gene: TRBV10-3
D gene: TRBD2
clone size: .
J gene: TRBJ2-5
CDR3 protein: CAISTLAGVGETQYF
CDR3 DNA: TGTGCCATCAGTACACTAGCGGGGGTCGGAGAGACCCAGTACTTC

V gene: TRBV5-1
D gene: TRBD1
clone size: .
J gene: TRBJ1-4
CDR3 protein: CASSSQGAQGEKLFF
CDR3 DNA: TGCGCCAGCAGCTCCCAGGGGGCCCAGGGTGAAAAACTGTTTTTT

V gene: TRBV12-3/TRBV12-4
D gene: TRBD1
clone size: .
J gene: TRBJ2-5
CDR3 protein: CASSLAGTGPVEETQYF
CDR3 DNA: TGTGCCAGCAGTTTAGCCGGGACAGGGCCTGTTGAAGAGACCCAGTACTTC

V gene: TRBV5-4
D gene: TRBD2
clone size: few
J gene: TRBJ2-4
CDR3 protein: CASSSGGTGLAKNIQYF
CDR3 DNA: TGTGCCAGCAGCTCCGGGGGGACTGGTCTAGCCAAAAACATTCAGTACTTC

V gene: TRBV24-1
D gene: TRBD1
clone size: .
J gene: TRBJ2-3
CDR3 protein: CATGPRTGGTDTQYF
CDR3 DNA: TGTGCCACCGGGCCCCGGACAGGGGGCACAGATACGCAGTATTTT

V gene: TRBV20-1
D gene: .
clone size: .
J gene: TRBJ2-3
CDR3 protein: CSATERGRGLTDTQYF
CDR3 DNA: TGCAGTGCTACTGAGCGGGGAAGGGGGCTCACAGATACGCAGTATTTT

V gene: TRBV20-1
D gene: TRBD2
clone size: few
J gene: TRBJ2-7
CDR3 protein: CSARVAGGSYEQYF
CDR3 DNA: TGCAGTGCTAGAGTAGCGGGGGGCTCCTACGAGCAGTACTTC

V gene: TRBV5-1
D gene: TRBD2
clone size: few
J gene: TRBJ2-1
CDR3 protein: CASSPGLAGSSYNEQFF
CDR3 DNA: TGCGCCAGCAGCCCCGGACTAGCGGGCAGCTCCTACAATGAGCAGTTCTTC

V gene: TRBV4-2
D gene: .
clone size: .
J gene: TRBJ2-4
CDR3 protein: CASLRRGAKNIQYF
CDR3 DNA: TGTGCCAGCCTACGACGGGGGGCCAAAAACATTCAGTACTTC

V gene: TRBV7-9
D gene: .
clone size: many
J gene: TRBJ1-1
CDR3 protein: CASSSYGGRFAFF
CDR3 DNA: TGTGCCAGCAGCTCCTACGGGGGTCGGTTTGCTTTCTTT

V gene: TRBV9
D gene: .
clone size: .
J gene: TRBJ1-1
CDR3 protein: CASSPHGSFGTEAFF
CDR3 DNA: TGTGCCAGCAGCCCTCACGGGAGTTTCGGCACTGAAGCTTTCTTT

V gene: TRBV5-1
D gene: .
clone size: few
J gene: TRBJ2-2
CDR3 protein: CASSNTDSTNTGELFF
CDR3 DNA: TGCGCCAGCAGCAATACGGACAGCACGAACACCGGGGAGCTGTTTTTT

V gene: TRBV15
D gene: .
clone size: many
J gene: TRBJ2-5
CDR3 protein: CATSSLGGETQYF
CDR3 DNA: TGTGCCACCAGCAGTTTAGGGGGGGAGACCCAGTACTTC

V gene: TRBV5-1
D gene: TRBD1
clone size: many
J gene: TRBJ2-1
CDR3 protein: CASSLGTDYNEQFF
CDR3 DNA: TGTGCCAGCAGCCTCGGGACAGACTACAATGAGCAGTTCTTC

V gene: TRBV24-1
D gene: .
clone size: .
J gene: TRBJ1-4
CDR3 protein: CATIRGSSDEKLFF
CDR3 DNA: TGTGCCACCATAAGAGGCAGTTCAGATGAAAAACTGTTTTTT

V gene: TRBV12-3/TRBV12-4
D gene: .
clone size: many
J gene: TRBJ2-3
CDR3 protein: CASSFGLSDTQYF
CDR3 DNA: TGTGCCAGCAGTTTCGGCTTATCAGATACGCAGTATTTT

V gene: TRBV19
D gene: .
clone size: many
J gene: TRBJ2-6
CDR3 protein: CASSAQVLGGANVLTF
CDR3 DNA: TGTGCCAGTAGCGCACAGGTTCTGGGAGGGGCCAACGTCCTGACTTTC

V gene: TRBV5-1
D gene: .
clone size: few
J gene: TRBJ1-2
CDR3 protein: CASSLTRDNYGYTF
CDR3 DNA: TGCGCCAGCAGCTTGACCCGGGACAATTATGGCTACACCTTC

V gene: TRBV10-3
D gene: .
clone size: few
J gene: TRBJ2-2
CDR3 protein: CAIGLTGRSPGELFF
CDR3 DNA: TGTGCCATAGGATTGACAGGGAGGTCTCCCGGGGAGCTGTTTTTT

V gene: TRBV7-9
D gene: TRBD1
clone size: few
J gene: TRBJ1-5
CDR3 protein: CASSQGTGSGQPQHF
CDR3 DNA: TGTGCCAGCAGCCAAGGGACAGGGTCGGGCCAGCCCCAGCATTTT

V gene: TRBV7-9
D gene: .
clone size: few
J gene: TRBJ2-1
CDR3 protein: CASSRTNSNSEQFF
CDR3 DNA: TGTGCCAGCAGCCGAACCAACTCTAATAGTGAGCAGTTCTTC

V gene: TRBV5-1
D gene: .
clone size: few
J gene: TRBJ1-1
CDR3 protein: CASSLQEMNTEAFF
CDR3 DNA: TGCGCCAGCAGCTTGCAGGAAATGAACACTGAAGCTTTCTTT

V gene: TRBV6-5
D gene: .
clone size: few
J gene: TRBJ2-2
CDR3 protein: CASSYSGSGELFF
CDR3 DNA: TGTGCCAGCAGTTACTCGGGGTCCGGGGAGCTGTTTTTT

V gene: TRBV20-1
D gene: .
clone size: many
J gene: TRBJ2-5
CDR3 protein: CSARPFGKTQYF
CDR3 DNA: TGCAGTGCTAGACCGTTCGGGAAGACCCAGTACTTC